The 19 T cell receptor beta chains given below trace back to one sample, sequenced in a study of read filtering for tumor transcriptome and immune sequencing. From around 0.4 ug of RNA, a library with molecular barcoded alpha/delta and beta/gamma adaptors was made. TCRdb processed the reads anew with MiXCR; each CDR3 protein has one entry. The data contain roughly 90,000 distinct CDR3 sequences, 20% to 25% of them singletons. The source material was a population of CD138-negative cells sorted from bone marrow. These receptor sequences come from a donor at least 40 years old with multiple myeloma.

Many counts were recorded for this clonotype. V usage is TRBV5-1 and J usage is TRBJ2-5; D is unresolved. CDR1 SGHRS and CDR2 YFSETQ come from the germline V gene. The CDR3 runs 14 residues. Trimming removed 6 bases at V and 7 bases at J, with 19 bases between. The CDR3 reads CASNLNSGPRTQYF. CDR3 sequence (DNA): TGCGCCAGCAATTTAAATTCCGGGCCGCGGACCCAGTACTTC.

This clonotype was seen many times. This rearrangement joins TRBV29-1 to TRBJ2-5; TRBD2 matches 11 bases. Per the germline V gene, CDR1 is SQVTM and CDR2 is ANQGSEA. The CDR3 has 15 amino acids. The V gene end was trimmed by 4 bases and the J gene end by 1 base; junction bases not matched to a gene: 5. CDR3 nucleotide sequence: TGCAGCGTTGTTAGCGGGGGGGCTCCCCAAGAGACCCAGTACTTC. Its protein is CSVVSGGAPQETQYF.

This clonotype came up many times. This chain uses TRBV12-3 or TRBV12-4 with TRBJ2-1; TRBD1 matches at 10 bases. CDR3 length equals 15 residues. V lost 5 bases, J lost 10 bases, and 11 bases stayed unmatched. DNA for the CDR3: TGTGCCAGCAGTCCCCGGGACAGGGGTGGACGGGAGCAGTTCTTC. Protein sequence: CASSPRDRGGREQFF.

In this sample, this clonotype turned up a few times. The CDR3 nucleotides read TGTGCCAGCAGTTTAAGACTAGTTTCAGATACGCAGTATTTT. Its protein product is CASSLRLVSDTQYF. The chain employs TRBV12-3 or TRBV12-4 and TRBJ2-3, with TRBD2 as a possible D gene (6 bases). The CDR3 sequence is 14 residues long. V dropped 2 bases and J dropped 4 bases, with 10 bases sitting between them.

This clonotype was detected many times. The chain couples TRBV6-6 to TRBJ2-2; D gene unclear. The germline V and J ends were trimmed by 4 bases and 8 bases, with 8 bases remaining between them. Per germline, CDR1 MNHNY and CDR2 SVGAGI (reference sequence). The CDR3 spans 12 residues. The CDR3 spells CASSWDLGELFF. The CDR3 nucleotides read TGTGCCAGCAGTTGGGATTTGGGGGAGCTGTTTTTT.

Concerning this clonotype: Since a far larger clone is one base different, this is likely a read error. The J gene is TRBJ2-1, the V gene TRBV12-3 or TRBV12-4; D call uncertain. Trimming cost V 11 bases and J 5 bases, with 19 bases left between them. This CDR3 spans 14 amino acids. The CDR3 reads CACNKNGDNNEQFF. CDR3 bases: TGTGCCTGCAATAAAAATGGGGATAACAATGAGCAGTTCTTC.

In this sample, this clonotype turned up many times. The chain employs TRBV11-2 and TRBJ2-2; D is perhaps TRBD1 (6 bases). Germline-derived CDR1 and CDR2 are SGHAT and FQNNGV. This CDR3 region has 16 residues. Trimming left V 5 bases short and J 4 bases short, with 17 bases between. This CDR3 reads CASSTVGRGSTGELFF. Here the CDR3 DNA reads TGTGCCAGCAGCACAGTAGGAAGGGGGAGCACCGGGGAGCTGTTTTTT.

This clonotype was seen repeatedly, ten times or more. The V call is TRBV4-1, the J call TRBJ2-7, with 9 bases lining up with TRBD2. This CDR3 is built from 16 residues. V shed 4 bases, J shed 5 bases, and the junction held 12 bases outside the gene matches. Germline CDR1 reads MGHRA; CDR2 reads YSYEKL. In nucleotides, the CDR3 is TGCGCCAGCAGCCTACTCGCGGGGACTAGCTTGAACGAGCAGTACTTC. Residues: CASSLLAGTSLNEQYF.

The chain joins TRBV27 to TRBJ2-1, with D perhaps TRBD1 (6 bases). Germline loops: CDR1 MNHEY, CDR2 SMNVEV (reference sequence). This CDR3 has 13 residues. V shed 9 bases and J shed 5 bases, with 14 bases lying between them. The CDR3 region is CASGQQIHNEQFF. The CDR3 coding sequence is TGTGCCAGTGGACAGCAGATCCACAATGAGCAGTTCTTC.

This clonotype is a singleton in its sample. Being one base from a much bigger clone, this may be a read error. The chain links TRBV7-2 to TRBJ1-4; the D is unclear. Germline CDR1 is SGHTA and CDR2 is FQGNSA. This CDR3 is built from 14 residues. CDR3 amino acids: CASSLSRTDEKLFF. The CDR3 DNA reads TGTGCCAGCAGCTTAAGTAGAACTGATGAAAAACTGTTTTTT.

This clonotype occurred a few times. The chain couples TRBV6-5 to TRBJ2-7, with 7 bases aligning to TRBD1. Germline assignment: CDR1 MNHEY and CDR2 SVGAGI. The CDR3 runs to 13 residues. J was trimmed by 9 bases and V by 6 bases; bases with no gene match: 11. CDR3 nucleotide sequence: TGTGCCAGCAGCCCTGACAGGGATTTCGGGCAGTACTTC. As protein: CASSPDRDFGQYF.

The V gene is TRBV5-6, the J gene TRBJ1-1; possibly TRBD1 for D (5 bases). From germline, CDR1 is SGHDT and CDR2 YYEEEE. The CDR3 sequence is 14 residues long. Trimming left V 4 bases short and J 2 bases short, with 12 bases between. The chain's CDR3 is CASSRGFRNTEAFF. The DNA of the CDR3 is TGTGCCAGCAGCCGGGGCTTTAGAAACACTGAAGCTTTCTTT.

The chain links TRBV29-1 to TRBJ2-2; 9 bases line up with TRBD1. CDR3 length equals 16 residues. In germline, CDR1 is SQVTM, CDR2 ANQGSEA. Losses at the gene ends were 4 bases for V and 0 bases for J; bases not matched to a gene: 6. This CDR3 reads CSVVDRGKANTGELFF. CDR3 sequence (DNA): TGCAGCGTTGTTGACAGGGGGAAGGCGAACACCGGGGAGCTGTTTTTT.

Worth noting for this clonotype: This sequence may be a read error, since a much larger clone differs from it by one base. In this CDR3 the conserved last residue, phenylalanine or tryptophan, is missing, so a read error is likely. This sequence joins TRBV5-1 and TRBJ2-3, with D possibly TRBD2 on 5 matching bases. The ends were cut back, 4 bases at V and 0 bases at J, with 6 bases in the middle. Per the germline V gene, CDR1 is SGHRS and CDR2 is YFSETQ. CDR3 length equals 13 residues. CDR3 loop: CASSTGSTDTQYL. The CDR3 DNA follows: TGCGCCAGCAGCACGGGGAGCACAGATACGCAGTATCTT.

J is TRBJ1-5 and V is TRBV19; the D gene is possibly TRBD1 (5 bases). This CDR3 comprises 14 residues. Looked up from germline, CDR1 is LNHDA and CDR2 is SQIVND (reference sequence). Trimming shortened V by 7 bases and J by 5 bases, and 15 bases separated the two germline ends. The CDR3 DNA is TGTGCCAGTACCCCGGGACGGTTGGATCAGCCCCAGCATTTT. This encodes CASTPGRLDQPQHF.

This clonotype was seen repeatedly, ten times or more. The V call is TRBV28, the J call TRBJ2-6; weak D call: TRBD1 (6 bases). Germline V gene sequence: CDR1 MDHEN, CDR2 SYDVKM. With 7 bases removed from V and 4 bases from J, the gap between germline ends came to 14 bases. The CDR3 loop spans 15 amino acids. CDR3 residues: CASKHDRKGANVLTF. Here the CDR3 DNA reads TGTGCCAGCAAACACGACAGGAAGGGGGCCAACGTCCTGACTTTC. The variable domain in full, with the rest retrieved from reference TRBV28 and TRBJ2-6, is DVKVTQSSRYLVKRTGEKVFLECVQDMDHENMFWYRQDPGLGLRLIYFSYDVKMKEKGDIPEGYSVSREKKERFSLILESASTNQTSMYLCASKHDRKGANVLTFGAGSRLTVL.

This clonotype was counted many times. This sequence joins TRBV28 and TRBJ2-7; 8 nucleotides match TRBD1. V shed 10 bases, J shed 3 bases, and the junction held 17 bases outside the gene matches. Germline V gene lookup returns CDR1 MDHEN and CDR2 SYDVKM. The CDR3 loop spans 16 amino acids. CDR3 nucleotides: TGTGCCACCCTACCCCGCCCGGGACAGGACAACTACGAGCAGTACTTC. Translating gives CATLPRPGQDNYEQYF.

This clonotype has a count of ten or more. V usage is TRBV19 and J usage is TRBJ1-6; 10 nucleotides agree with TRBD1. V dropped 10 bases and J dropped 5; count of bases not matched to a gene: 20. The CDR3 sequence is 19 residues long. Germline V gene data show CDR1 as LNHDA and CDR2 as SQIVND (reference sequence). The CDR3 reads CATSQYPGQGLIDNSPLHF. The CDR3 DNA reads as TGTGCCACCTCACAATATCCGGGACAGGGGCTGATTGATAATTCACCCCTCCACTTT.

The gene calls are TRBV19 and TRBJ2-1, with D perhaps matching TRBD1 (5 bases). The V end was cut by 5 bases, the J end by 3 bases, with 11 bases between. Germline V gene lookup returns CDR1 LNHDA and CDR2 SQIVND (reference sequence). The CDR3 length is 14 residues. The CDR3 here is CASSRRQSYNEQFF. For the CDR3, the DNA is TGTGCCAGTAGTCGGAGACAGAGCTACAATGAGCAGTTCTTC.